This passage covers 20 T cell receptor beta chains from one sample sequenced in a study of shared clonotypes between healthy human individuals. The data were produced by immunoSEQ multiplex PCR, yet TCRdb's version contains in-frame clones alone and is incomplete. The sample shows approximately 1,000,000 clones, 70% to 80% of them seen only once. The specimen sequenced was memory CD4+ T cells from PBMCs. Subset given: CD45RA-negative fraction. Every receptor here comes from a man between 18 and 29 years old in good health. Some clones in this sample may be carry-over from other donors' samples.

This clone was seen repeatedly, ten times or more. The CDR3 loop reads CASSLAQGQRGEQYF. The DNA for the CDR3 is TGCGCCAGCAGCTTGGCCCAAGGACAGAGGGGCGAGCAGTACTTC. The genes are TRBV5-1 and TRBJ2-7, with D possibly being TRBD1 (6 bases). Trimming removed 0 bases from V and 6 bases from J, with 16 bases in between. This CDR3 region has 15 residues. CDR1 is SGHRS and CDR2 is YFSETQ in the germline V gene.

The chain joins TRBV2 to TRBJ2-2; 7 bases agree with TRBD2. The CDR3 loop spans 15 amino acids. Germline V gene sequence: CDR1 SNHLY, CDR2 FYNNEI. Trimming at V came to 6 bases and at J to 3 bases, leaving 7 bases not matched to a gene. The CDR3: CASSPWGGHTGELFF. CDR3 in DNA: TGTGCCAGCAGCCCCTGGGGGGGTCACACCGGGGAGCTGTTTTTT.

The V and J genes are TRBV5-1 and TRBJ2-7; TRBD2 matches 7 bases. The ends lost 0 bases at V and 6 bases at J; junction bases unmatched: 3. The germline CDR1 and CDR2 sequences are SGHRS and YFSETQ. CDR3 length: 13 amino acids. CDR3 amino acids: CASSLVGLFEQYF. CDR3 DNA sequence: TGCGCCAGCAGCTTGGTGGGACTATTCGAGCAGTACTTC. The full variable domain, its missing parts supplied by reference TRBV5-1 and TRBJ2-7, is KAGVTQTPRYLIKTRGQQVTLSCSPISGHRSVSWYQQTPGQGLQFLFEYFSETQRNKGNFPGRFSGRQFSNSRSEMNVSTLELGDSALYLCASSLVGLFEQYFGPGTRLTVT.

The V and J genes are TRBV27 and TRBJ2-7; TRBD2 matches at 12 bases. The CDR3 extends over 17 amino acids. Germline lookup yields CDR1 MNHEY and CDR2 SMNVEV (reference sequence). Trimming removed 4 bases from V and 2 bases from J; junction bases left unmatched: 9. In nucleotides, the CDR3 is TGTGCCAGCAGTTCTAGCGGGAGGGCCGTATTCCCCTACGAGCAGTACTTC. Its translation is CASSSSGRAVFPYEQYF.

V is TRBV27 and J is TRBJ2-2, with 12 bases aligning to TRBD2. The germline CDR1 and CDR2 sequences are MNHEY and SMNVEV (reference sequence). This CDR3 comprises 16 residues. Unmatched junction bases numbered 3, after V lost 2 bases and J lost 5 bases. The CDR3 DNA sequence: TGTGCCAGCAGTTTACTAGCGGGAGGGCTTACCGGGGAGCTGTTTTTT. Its protein is CASSLLAGGLTGELFF.

This chain links TRBV19 with TRBJ2-7; either TRBD1 or TRBD2 may fit D (6 bases each). With 6 bases removed from V and 3 bases from J, the gap between germline ends came to 21 bases. This CDR3 contains 16 residues. Germline CDR1 and CDR2: LNHDA and SQIVND (reference sequence). CDR3 in DNA: TGTGCCAGTAGCCCGGACGGGGGACAACCGTACTACGAGCAGTACTTC. Amino acids: CASSPDGGQPYYEQYF. Full variable domain (remainder filled in from reference TRBV19 and TRBJ2-7): DGGITQSPKYLFRKEGQNVTLSCEQNLNHDAMYWYRQDPGQGLRLIYYSQIVNDFQKGDIAEGYSVSREKKESFPLTVTSAQKNPTAFYLCASSPDGGQPYYEQYFGPGTRLTVT.

The rearrangement links TRBV7-8 to TRBJ2-6; 7 nucleotides line up with TRBD1. Trimming took 11 bases from V and 0 from J; bases not matched to a gene: 13. Germline assignment: CDR1 SGHVS and CDR2 FQNEAQ. The CDR3 is 17 residues long. For the CDR3, the DNA is TGTGCCCTTACCACCGGGACAGTTTTCTCTGGGGCCAACGTCCTGACTTTC. Amino acids: CALTTGTVFSGANVLTF.

V gene TRBV7-6 combines with J gene TRBJ1-1; D gene ambiguous. Germline lookup yields CDR1 SGHVS and CDR2 FNYEAQ. CDR3 length: 13 residues. V gave up 5 bases and J gave up 0 bases, with 7 bases separating them. The CDR3: CASSKELNTEAFF. In nucleotides, the CDR3 is TGTGCCAGCAGCAAAGAGCTGAACACTGAAGCTTTCTTT. Full variable domain (outside the CDR3, taken from reference TRBV7-6 and TRBJ1-1): GAGVSQSPRYKVTKRGQDVALRCDPISGHVSLYWYRQALGQGPEFLTYFNYEAQQDKSGLPNDRFSAERPEGSISTLTIQRTEQRDSAMYRCASSKELNTEAFFGQGTRLTVV.

V usage is TRBV7-2 and J usage is TRBJ2-3; 8 bases map to TRBD2. The length of the CDR3 is 15 residues. V lost 7 bases to trimming and J lost 4 bases; unmatched junction nucleotides: 10. Germline CDR1 SGHTA, CDR2 FQGNSA. The chain's CDR3 is CASTPPAREADTQYF. In DNA form, the CDR3 reads TGTGCCAGCACCCCCCCCGCGCGGGAGGCAGATACGCAGTATTTT.

The CDR3 protein is CASSVPDRGAIYTGELFF. As DNA, the CDR3 is TGTGCCAGTAGTGTGCCGGACAGGGGCGCGATTTACACCGGGGAGCTGTTTTTT. The V and J genes are TRBV19 and TRBJ2-2, with TRBD1 identical over 9 bases. CDR3 size: 18 residues. J was trimmed by 3 bases and V by 5 bases; bases with no gene match: 13. The germline V gene has CDR1 LNHDA and CDR2 SQIVND (reference sequence). Filled out from reference TRBV19 and TRBJ2-2, the complete variable domain reads DGGITQSPKYLFRKEGQNVTLSCEQNLNHDAMYWYRQDPGQGLRLIYYSQIVNDFQKGDIAEGYSVSREKKESFPLTVTSAQKNPTAFYLCASSVPDRGAIYTGELFFGEGSRLTVL.

This rearrangement joins TRBV28 to TRBJ1-1, with 7 bases lining up with TRBD1. The germline gives CDR1 MDHEN, CDR2 SYDVKM. The J segment lost 6 bases and the V segment lost 6 bases, leaving 10 bases of the junction unmatched. CDR3 size: 14 residues. CDR3 sequence: CASSNRGRSAEAFF. CDR3 in DNA: TGTGCCAGCAGCAACAGGGGAAGGAGCGCTGAAGCTTTCTTT.

The sample holds a few counts of this clone. The chain uses TRBV10-1 and TRBJ1-1; D remains unclear. Trimming took off 7 bases at V and 1 base at J, with 4 bases between the two ends. The CDR3 length is 11 residues. Germline values: CDR1 WNHNN, CDR2 SYGVQD (reference sequence). CDR3 protein: CASTRNTEAFF. For the CDR3, the DNA is TGCGCCAGCACACGGAACACTGAAGCTTTCTTT.

As to this clone: The sample carries other DNA sequences with the same CDR3. The J gene is TRBJ2-1, the V gene TRBV9; 12 bases align to TRBD2. V lost 0 bases to trimming and J lost 4 bases; unmatched junction nucleotides: 5. Germline V gene data show CDR1 as SGDLS and CDR2 as YYNGEE. The CDR3 extends over 17 amino acids. This CDR3 reads CASSVVGTSGPYNEQFF. In nucleotides, the CDR3 is TGTGCCAGCAGCGTAGTCGGGACTAGCGGGCCTTACAATGAGCAGTTCTTC.

This CDR3 reads CASSQTRGGNTEAFF. The CDR3 DNA reads TGTGCCAGCAGCCAAACCAGGGGAGGGAACACTGAAGCTTTCTTT. This chain connects TRBV4-2 to TRBJ1-1, with D tentatively TRBD1 (6 bases). V gave up 2 bases and J gave up 1 base, with 11 bases separating them. The CDR3 contains 15 residues. Germline CDR1 LGHNA, CDR2 YNFKEQ.

The CDR3, as DNA: TGCGCGACTAGCGGGAGTATTGTTGGTGAGCAGTTCTTC. Protein product: CATSGSIVGEQFF. The chain links TRBV10-1 to TRBJ2-1, with 12 bases that match TRBD2. Germline CDR1 WNHNN, CDR2 SYGVQD (reference sequence). This CDR3 is 13 amino acids long.

This chain links TRBV9 with TRBJ2-4, with 10 bases lining up with TRBD1. Trimming took 2 bases from V and 0 from J; bases not matched to a gene: 8. In germline, CDR1 is SGDLS, CDR2 YYNGEE. The CDR3 is 18 amino acids. CDR3 amino acids: CASSVGTGEVLAKNIQYF. In nucleotides, the CDR3 is TGTGCCAGCAGCGTTGGGACAGGGGAAGTATTAGCCAAAAACATTCAGTACTTC.

This CDR3 reads CASSEEGGYGAQYF. The CDR3 DNA sequence: TGTGCCAGCAGTGAGGAGGGGGGCTATGGGGCCCAGTACTTC. The V call is TRBV2, the J call TRBJ2-5; D may match TRBD1 or TRBD2 (6 bases each). V shed 3 bases and J shed 9 bases, with 17 bases lying between them. Germline assignment: CDR1 SNHLY and CDR2 FYNNEI. This CDR3 spans 14 amino acids.

The CDR3: CASSLTGYSYEQYF. The CDR3 nucleotides are TGTGCCAGTAGTTTGACAGGGTACTCCTACGAGCAGTACTTC. The J gene is TRBJ2-7, the V gene TRBV19; 7 bases map to TRBD1. This CDR3 region has 14 residues. Germline values: CDR1 LNHDA, CDR2 SQIVND (reference sequence). V lost 5 bases to trimming and J lost 0 bases; unmatched junction nucleotides: 4.

The V gene is TRBV29-1, the J gene TRBJ1-6; 8 nucleotides match TRBD1. Germline CDR1 SQVTM, CDR2 ANQGSEA. The CDR3 loop spans 13 amino acids. CDR3 region: CSAGQGPNSPLHF. The DNA for the CDR3 is TGCAGTGCCGGACAGGGCCCTAATTCACCCCTCCACTTT.

This clone was recorded once. The chain carries TRBV11-2 and TRBJ1-4; D might be TRBD1 (6 bases). CDR3 length: 17 residues. The V end lost 1 base, the J end lost 7 bases, and 19 bases lay between the germline ends. Germline V gives CDR1 SGHAT, CDR2 FQNNGV. CDR3 sequence: CASSLGGVGRGSEKLFF. CDR3 nucleotides: TGTGCCAGCAGCTTAGGAGGGGTCGGCAGGGGAAGTGAAAAACTGTTTTTT.